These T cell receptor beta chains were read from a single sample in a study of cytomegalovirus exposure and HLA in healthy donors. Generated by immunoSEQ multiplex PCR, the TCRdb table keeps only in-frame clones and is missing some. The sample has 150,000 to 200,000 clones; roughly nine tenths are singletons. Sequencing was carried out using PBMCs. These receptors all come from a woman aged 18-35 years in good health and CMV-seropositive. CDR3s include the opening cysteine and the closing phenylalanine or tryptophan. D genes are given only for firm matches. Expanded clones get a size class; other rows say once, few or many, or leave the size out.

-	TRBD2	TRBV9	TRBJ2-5	CASSASGLAGAGGLEETQYF	TGTGCCAGCAGCGCATCCGGGCTAGCGGGCGCTGGGGGCTTAGAAGAGACCCAGTACTTC
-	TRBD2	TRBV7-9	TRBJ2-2	CASSLDVGGPTGELFF	TGTGCCAGCAGCTTAGATGTGGGAGGGCCAACCGGGGAGCTGTTTTTT
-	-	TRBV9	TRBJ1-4	CASSVSASGEKLFF	TGTGCCAGCAGCGTGTCAGCGAGTGGTGAAAAACTGTTTTTT
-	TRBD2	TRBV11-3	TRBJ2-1	CASSSALAGGRQFF	TGTGCCAGCAGCTCTGCCCTAGCGGGGGGAAGGCAGTTCTTC
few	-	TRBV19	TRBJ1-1	CATRERNTEAFF	TGTGCCACTCGGGAGAGGAACACTGAAGCTTTCTTT
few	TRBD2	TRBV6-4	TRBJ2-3	CASSGTSGTDTQYF	TGTGCCAGCAGTGGGACTAGCGGCACAGATACGCAGTATTTT
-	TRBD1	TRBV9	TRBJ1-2	CASSALGTVGTRNYGYTF	TGTGCCAGCAGCGCTCTGGGGACAGTAGGAACACGAAACTATGGCTACACCTTC
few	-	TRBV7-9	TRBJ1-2	CASSLAANYGYTF	TGTGCCAGCAGCTTGGCGGCTAACTATGGCTACACCTTC
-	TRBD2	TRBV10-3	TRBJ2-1	CASSGTSGPGAYNEQFF	TGTGCCTCCTCCGGGACTAGCGGGCCAGGGGCCTACAATGAGCAGTTCTTC
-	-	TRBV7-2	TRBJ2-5	CASSYGGQETQYF	TGTGCCAGCAGCTATGGCGGCCAAGAGACCCAGTACTTC
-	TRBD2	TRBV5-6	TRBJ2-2	CASSWGLAGGAGELFF	TGTGCCAGCAGCTGGGGACTAGCGGGAGGGGCCGGGGAGCTGTTTTTT
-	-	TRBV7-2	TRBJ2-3	CASSLWEGADTQYF	TGTGCCAGCAGCTTATGGGAGGGGGCAGATACGCAGTATTTT
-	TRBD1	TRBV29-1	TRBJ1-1	CSVLSGQGRAEAFF	TGCAGCGTTCTATCCGGACAGGGGAGAGCTGAAGCTTTCTTT
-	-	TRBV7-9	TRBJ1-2	CASSSVRRTLLYGYTF	TGTGCCAGCAGCAGCGTAAGACGAACACTCCTCTATGGCTACACCTTC
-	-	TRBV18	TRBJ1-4	CASSPGQTATNEKLFF	TGTGCCAGCTCACCAGGCCAGACTGCAACTAATGAAAAACTGTTTTTT
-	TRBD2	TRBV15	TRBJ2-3	CATSRRAGATDTQYF	TGTGCCACCAGCAGGAGAGCGGGAGCAACAGATACGCAGTATTTT
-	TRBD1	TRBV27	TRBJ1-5	CASSIGTGGNQPQHF	TGTGCCAGCAGTATCGGGACAGGGGGAAATCAGCCCCAGCATTTT
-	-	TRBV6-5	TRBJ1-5	CASGTGSNQPQHF	TGTGCCAGCGGAACAGGTTCGAATCAGCCCCAGCATTTT